One and the same sample provided the 27 T cell receptor beta chains below, sequenced in a study of beta chain features in type 1 diabetes. All of the isolated RNA was reverse transcribed, so expressed TCRB transcripts were sequenced. Profiling relied on immunoSEQ multiplex PCR, and the TCRdb table lists in-frame clones only, not all of them. The top ten clones hold about 0.019% of a sample with more than 300,000 clones, approximately 16% of them seen once. The sequenced sample was naive CD4+ T cells from blood. These TCRs come from a woman under 30 in good health.

This clone was seen a few times. This chain uses TRBV30 with TRBJ2-5; D unresolved. Germline lookup yields CDR1 GTSNPN and CDR2 SVGIG (reference sequence). V was clipped by 0 bases and J by 4 bases, with 6 bases between them. The CDR3 totals 12 residues. CDR3 DNA: TGTGCCTGGAGTGTGGGCCCAGAGACCCAGTACTTC. Translation gives CAWSVGPETQYF.

This clone was seen a few times. V gene TRBV6-6 combines with J gene TRBJ1-1, with a possible D match to TRBD1 (5 bases). CDR1 MNHNY and CDR2 SVGAGI come from the germline V gene (reference sequence). Trimming cost V 2 bases and J 0 bases, with 7 bases left between them. This CDR3 is built from 14 residues. The CDR3 region has the DNA TGTGCCAGCAGTTACGGACAAATGAACACTGAAGCTTTCTTT. This sequence encodes CASSYGQMNTEAFF.

This chain joins TRBV4-3 and TRBJ2-1; 13 bases fit TRBD2. CDR1 is LGHNA, CDR2 YSLEER, per germline. V gave up 1 base and J gave up 5 bases; unmatched junction bases: 5. The CDR3 has 17 residues. The CDR3 loop is CASSQAQLAGGHNEQFF. Here the CDR3 DNA reads TGCGCCAGCAGCCAAGCCCAACTAGCGGGAGGGCACAATGAGCAGTTCTTC.

This clone has more than one count but fewer than ten. This chain connects TRBV29-1 to TRBJ1-1, with a possible D match to TRBD1 (6 bases). The CDR3 consists of 15 residues. Trimming took off 8 bases at V and 2 bases at J, with 21 bases between the two ends. Germline CDR1 SQVTM, CDR2 ANQGSEA. This chain's CDR3 is CSSWLWGLGNTEAFF. The DNA of the CDR3 is TGCAGCTCCTGGTTATGGGGGCTGGGAAACACTGAAGCTTTCTTT.

This clone was observed a handful of times. The same CDR3 is also encoded by other DNA sequences in this sample. The genes are TRBV30 and TRBJ2-5; D is ambiguous. The CDR3 has 13 amino acids. CDR1 is GTSNPN, CDR2 SVGIG, per germline (reference sequence). V lost 3 bases to trimming and J lost 0 bases, with 8 bases between them. In nucleotides, the CDR3 is TGTGCCTGGAGCGTCCAGTACCAAGAGACCCAGTACTTC. Translating gives CAWSVQYQETQYF.

The table lists this clone with a few counts. The V and J genes are TRBV27 and TRBJ2-6, with D perhaps TRBD2 (6 bases). Germline V lookup: CDR1 MNHEY, CDR2 SMNVEV (reference sequence). V lost 3 bases and J 6 bases, leaving 12 bases between the germline ends. The CDR3 consists of 15 residues. In DNA form, the CDR3 reads TGTGCCAGCAGTTTTTGGGGGGAAGCGGCCAACGTCCTGACTTTC. Translating it yields CASSFWGEAANVLTF.

This clone occurred a few times. The genes are TRBV20-1 and TRBJ2-1; D is ambiguous. The germline V gene encodes CDR1 DFQATT and CDR2 SNEGSKA (reference sequence). The CDR3 is 11 residues long. Deletions cut 4 bases from V and 7 bases from J, with 8 bases between. CDR3 DNA sequence: TGCAGTGCTACCGGTCGTAATGAGCAGTTCTTC. This codes for CSATGRNEQFF.

This clone was seen only a few times. This chain uses TRBV7-2 with TRBJ1-1, with 9 positions matching TRBD1. V trimming: 1 base; J trimming: 3 bases; junction bases outside the gene matches: 3. This CDR3 is 15 amino acids long. CDR1 is SGHTA, CDR2 FQGNSA, per germline. Here the CDR3 reads CASSLDGQGYTEAFF. DNA of the CDR3: TGTGCCAGCAGCTTAGATGGACAGGGGTACACTGAAGCTTTCTTT.

The V and J genes are TRBV30 and TRBJ1-5; D gene unclear. This CDR3 is built from 13 residues. CDR1 and CDR2 from the germline V gene are GTSNPN and SVGIG (reference sequence). Trimming removed 0 bases from V and 2 bases from J, with 5 bases in between. The CDR3 sequence: CAWSVIGNQPQHF. CDR3 nucleotides: TGTGCCTGGAGTGTAATAGGCAATCAGCCCCAGCATTTT.

This clone was observed a handful of times. The chain's CDR3 is CASGRAGEETQYF. The CDR3 coding sequence is TGTGCCAGCGGGAGAGCGGGAGAAGAGACCCAGTACTTC. The genes are TRBV2 and TRBJ2-5; 8 positions agree with TRBD2. Unmatched junction bases numbered 5, after V lost 8 bases and J lost 3 bases. Per the germline V gene, CDR1 is SNHLY and CDR2 is FYNNEI. This CDR3 has 13 amino acids.

This clone has just a few counts. The V and J genes are TRBV30 and TRBJ2-1, with 7 bases identical to TRBD2. Germline V lookup: CDR1 GTSNPN, CDR2 SVGIG (reference sequence). V shed 5 bases, J shed 10 bases, and the junction held 11 bases outside the gene matches. This CDR3 is built from 13 residues. CDR3 amino acids: CAWASGGSNEQFF. The CDR3 coding sequence is TGTGCCTGGGCCTCGGGCGGGAGTAACGAGCAGTTCTTC. Drawing the rest from reference TRBV30 and TRBJ2-1, the complete variable domain is SQTIHQWPATLVQPVGSPLSLECTVEGTSNPNLYWYRQAAGRGLQLLFYSVGIGQISSEVPQNLSASRPQDRQFILSSKKLLLSDSGFYLCAWASGGSNEQFFGPGTRLTVL.

This clone has a handful of counts. The rearrangement links TRBV20-1 to TRBJ2-7, with D perhaps TRBD1 (6 bases). The CDR3 totals 11 residues. Germline V gene sequence: CDR1 DFQATT, CDR2 SNEGSKA (reference sequence). V was cut by 4 bases and J by 5 bases, with 9 bases left in between. The CDR3 sequence is CSANREHEQYF. The CDR3, as DNA: TGCAGTGCTAACAGGGAGCACGAGCAGTACTTC.

The chain carries TRBV28 and TRBJ2-1, with 10 positions matching TRBD2. This CDR3 is built from 17 residues. V shed 5 bases and J 6 bases; nucleotides not matched to a gene: 13. CDR1 MDHEN and CDR2 SYDVKM come from the germline V gene. CDR3 loop: CASSTTFGLAGVNEQFF. The CDR3 nucleotides are TGTGCCAGCAGTACTACGTTTGGGCTAGCGGGAGTCAATGAGCAGTTCTTC. The full variable domain, completed using reference TRBV28 and TRBJ2-1, is DVKVTQSSRYLVKRTGEKVFLECVQDMDHENMFWYRQDPGLGLRLIYFSYDVKMKEKGDIPEGYSVSREKKERFSLILESASTNQTSMYLCASSTTFGLAGVNEQFFGPGTRLTVL.

This clone appeared a few times. The chain uses TRBV19 and TRBJ1-2; 7 bases are a match to TRBD1. The CDR3 is 14 residues long. The germline CDR1 and CDR2 sequences are LNHDA and SQIVND (reference sequence). Losses at the gene ends were 7 bases for V and 2 bases for J; bases not matched to a gene: 7. The CDR3 reads CASTSGQTNYGYTF. CDR3 nucleotide sequence: TGTGCCAGTACCTCGGGACAGACAAACTATGGCTACACCTTC.

The chain carries TRBV28 and TRBJ1-2, with TRBD1 identical over 7 bases. With 6 bases clipped from V and 4 bases from J, the junction kept 8 bases outside the gene matches. The germline CDR1 and CDR2 sequences are MDHEN and SYDVKM. This CDR3 contains 14 residues. The CDR3 protein is CASRDGQEVYGYTF. CDR3 in DNA: TGTGCCAGCAGGGACGGACAGGAGGTCTATGGCTACACCTTC.

This clone was seen a handful of times. The chain combines TRBV9 with TRBJ1-4; tentatively, D is TRBD1 (5 bases). V lost 0 bases and J 0 bases, leaving 15 bases between the germline ends. The CDR3 is 18 amino acids. The germline V gene encodes CDR1 SGDLS and CDR2 YYNGEE. CDR3 protein: CASSVGTPLTATNEKLFF. CDR3 coding DNA: TGTGCCAGCAGCGTAGGTACCCCTTTGACAGCAACTAATGAAAAACTGTTTTTT.

The V gene is TRBV10-3, the J gene TRBJ1-4, with 7 bases fitting TRBD1. V shed 3 bases, J shed 5 bases, and the junction held 3 bases outside the gene matches. The CDR3 loop spans 14 amino acids. Looked up from germline, CDR1 is ENHRY and CDR2 is SYGVKD. The CDR3 reads CAISEQGPNEKLFF. In nucleotides, the CDR3 is TGTGCCATCAGTGAACAGGGGCCCAATGAAAAACTGTTTTTT.

This clone was found a few times. The chain has TRBV5-4 and TRBJ2-1, with 7 nucleotides matching TRBD1. The ends lost 0 bases at V and 13 bases at J; junction bases unmatched: 10. CDR1 is SGHNT, CDR2 YYREEE, per germline (reference sequence). The CDR3 spans 14 residues. This chain's CDR3 is CASSLEPPDREQFF. CDR3 coding DNA: TGTGCCAGCAGCTTGGAACCCCCTGACAGGGAACAGTTCTTC.

The chain combines TRBV30 with TRBJ2-1; 7 bases map to TRBD2. Trimming at V came to 0 bases and at J to 11 bases, leaving 13 bases not matched to a gene. Per germline, CDR1 GTSNPN and CDR2 SVGIG (reference sequence). There are 15 residues in the CDR3. CDR3: CAWSVEGGRSLKQFF. The DNA of the CDR3 is TGTGCCTGGAGTGTAGAGGGCGGGAGATCGTTAAAGCAGTTCTTC.

The rearrangement joins TRBV28 to TRBJ1-1, with D unclear. The germline V gene encodes CDR1 MDHEN and CDR2 SYDVKM. Trimming pared 11 bases from V and 0 bases from J, leaving 13 bases between. This CDR3 is 13 amino acids long. Here the CDR3 DNA reads TGTGCCCCCCCGCGAGGGATGAACACTGAAGCTTTCTTT. Amino acid sequence: CAPPRGMNTEAFF.

The chain carries TRBV30 and TRBJ2-3; 12 bases agree with TRBD2. The CDR3 has 15 residues. Germline CDR1 reads GTSNPN; CDR2 reads SVGIG (reference sequence). Trimming removed 1 base from V and 4 bases from J; junction bases left unmatched: 3. CDR3 nucleotide sequence: TGTGCCTGGAGTGCCGCTAGCGGGAGGGCAGATACGCAGTATTTT. This sequence encodes CAWSAASGRADTQYF.

In its sample, this clone was seen once. This chain links TRBV13 with TRBJ2-7; possibly TRBD2 for D (6 bases). The CDR3 runs to 19 residues. Germline lookup yields CDR1 PRHDT and CDR2 FYEKMQ (reference sequence). V was cut by 2 bases and J by 3 bases, with 26 bases left in between. Here the CDR3 reads CASSLLGSLNRDSHYEQYF. The CDR3, as DNA: TGTGCCAGCAGCTTACTCGGTTCCCTAAACCGGGACTCCCACTACGAGCAGTACTTC.

The J gene is TRBJ2-5, the V gene TRBV5-4, with 9 bases matching TRBD2. CDR1 is SGHNT and CDR2 is YYREEE in the germline V gene (reference sequence). The junction had 5 bases not matched to a gene; V was cut back by 2 bases and J by 3 bases. The CDR3 runs 15 residues. The CDR3, as DNA: TGTGCCAGCAGCTTCCCCCTAGCGGGGAAAGAGACCCAGTACTTC. Translated: CASSFPLAGKETQYF.

This chain links TRBV5-5 with TRBJ1-5; the match to TRBD1 covers 9 bases. Germline assignment: CDR1 SGHKS and CDR2 YYEKEE (reference sequence). CDR3 length equals 15 residues. V lost 0 bases to trimming and J lost 11 bases; unmatched junction nucleotides: 9. CDR3 sequence reads: CASSLAGDRVISQHF. The CDR3 DNA reads as TGTGCCAGCAGCTTGGCCGGGGACAGGGTTATATCCCAGCATTTT. The whole variable domain, filled in from reference TRBV5-5 and TRBJ1-5, reads DAGVTQSPTHLIKTRGQQVTLRCSPISGHKSVSWYQQVLGQGPQFIFQYYEKEERGRGNFPDRFSARQFPNYSSELNVNALLLGDSALYLCASSLAGDRVISQHFGDGTRLSIL.

This clone has a handful of counts. This rearrangement joins TRBV6-1 to TRBJ2-1; TRBD2 matches at 7 bases. This CDR3 region has 14 residues. The V gene end was trimmed by 7 bases and the J gene end by 9 bases; junction bases not matched to a gene: 12. Looked up from germline, CDR1 is MNHNS and CDR2 is SASEGT. CDR3 sequence: CASTRGERIGEQFF. The CDR3 nucleotides read TGTGCCAGCACCCGGGGGGAAAGGATCGGTGAGCAGTTCTTC.

This chain uses TRBV9 with TRBJ1-3; D remains unclear. CDR1 SGDLS and CDR2 YYNGEE come from the germline V gene. The V and J ends lost 3 bases and 0 bases respectively, with 7 bases between them. This CDR3 is built from 14 residues. The CDR3 here is CASSGYYSGNTIYF. CDR3 DNA sequence: TGTGCCAGCAGCGGCTATTACTCTGGAAACACCATATATTTT.

This clone has only a few counts. The chain uses TRBV18 and TRBJ1-4, with D hard to call. Per germline, CDR1 KGHSH and CDR2 LQKENI. The CDR3 extends over 13 amino acids. The ends were cut back, 4 bases at V and 5 bases at J, with 8 bases in the middle. In DNA, the CDR3 is TGTGCCAGCTCACGGGCCCGAAATGAAAAACTGTTTTTT. This codes for CASSRARNEKLFF.